The text below deals with one T cell receptor (beta chain). The sample comes from a study of blood T cell repertoires in COVID-19. Study background: The samples span acute and convalescent COVID-19 from the United States, Italy and Spain. T cells, B-cell-depleted T cells, or PBMCs supplied cDNA or gDNA.

Trimming took off 3 bases at V and 0 bases at J, with 10 bases between the two ends. In germline, CDR1 is SGDLS, CDR2 YYNGEE. The CDR3 spans 16 residues. Methods used by the authors: Cell counts per sample came from amplifying reference gene primers. Clones were sequenced by immunoSEQ multiplex PCR, and TCRdb holds only the in-frame ones, with some missing. The V and J calls and the clone size are those of that table, but D and trimming were determined from the DNA. The table includes approximately 50,000 clones, roughly 85% detected once. The specimen sequenced was peripheral blood. V gene TRBV9 combines with J gene TRBJ1-6; D remains ambiguous. This sequence originates from a human donor in a cohort sampled during active COVID-19. The CDR3, as DNA: TGTGCCAGCAGCGGAGACGGGAGCTCCTATAATTCACCCCTCCACTTT. Amino acid sequence: CASSGDGSSYNSPLHF.